This T cell receptor (beta chain) originates from a study of blood T cell repertoires in COVID-19. Overall study: PBMCs, B-cell-depleted T cells, or T cells provided the cDNA or gDNA that made up the material.

CDR1 SGHTA and CDR2 FQGNSA come from the germline V gene. The V end lost 2 bases, the J end lost 4 bases, and 8 bases lay between the germline ends. This CDR3 spans 13 amino acids. Clones were sequenced by immunoSEQ multiplex PCR, and TCRdb holds only the in-frame ones, with some missing. The data contain under 25,000 clones, over 75% of them singletons. The chain recombines TRBV7-2 with TRBJ1-2; no firm D call. The receptor comes from a woman of 80 years or more with acute or convalescent COVID-19. The sequenced sample was peripheral blood. CDR3 in DNA: TGTGCCAGCAGCTTATGGGAGAGCTATGGCTACACCTTC. Its protein is CASSLWESYGYTF.